A selection of T cell receptor beta chains follows, all from one sample in a study of blood T cell repertoires in COVID-19. Assay: immunoSEQ multiplex PCR; the TCRdb copy retains only in-frame clones and omits some. The sample consists of 120,000 or so clones, about four fifths of them appearing once. The sample was peripheral blood. These TCRs come from a man between 60 and 70 years old with active or convalescent COVID-19. The CDR3 runs from the conserved cysteine through the conserved F or W.

v_call	j_call	cdr3_aa
TRBV5-1	TRBJ1-1	CASSPRTGGNTEAFF
TRBV28	TRBJ2-7	CASRRERNSYEQYF
TRBV19	TRBJ1-1	CASSISGVNTEAFF
TRBV30	TRBJ1-1	CAWSFKSGTEAFF
TRBV19	TRBJ2-5	CASSMAARGRGETQYF
TRBV27	TRBJ2-1	CASSFQGRAYNEQFF
TRBV7-9	TRBJ2-7	CASSFSGRAYEQYF
TRBV4-2	TRBJ2-7	CASSPGLAGAFYYEQYF
TRBV18	TRBJ1-6	CASSPLVAGSVSPLHF
TRBV14	TRBJ2-7	CASSLLTGGEQYF
TRBV2	TRBJ1-1	CASSVYGTGNTEAFF
TRBV5-6	TRBJ1-2	CASSFATGAYGYTF
TRBV27	TRBJ1-6	CASSLNRISPLHF
TRBV12-3/TRBV12-4	TRBJ2-7	CATSPYPGKQYF
TRBV27	TRBJ2-2	CASSRQGATGELFF
TRBV30	TRBJ2-3	CAWSVAVETSTDTQYF
TRBV19	TRBJ1-2	CASSIDQRPRGGYTF
TRBV4-2	TRBJ1-5	CASSQVEGDQPQHF
TRBV18	TRBJ2-7	CASSPGTASYEQYF
TRBV15	TRBJ2-5	CATSRGSGAETQYF
TRBV30	TRBJ2-5	CAWSDGGSFGTQYF
TRBV7-3	TRBJ2-3	CARAGLAGADTQYF
TRBV9	TRBJ2-3	CASSPGAHTDTQYF
TRBV10-3	TRBJ1-6	CATKDGDSPLHF
TRBV19	TRBJ2-5	CASSILTGGQETQYF
TRBV28	TRBJ1-2	CASNPGQPRYGYTF
TRBV11-1	TRBJ1-1	CASSLARIGAEDTEAFF
TRBV11-2	TRBJ2-3	CASSLPKLAGFTDTQYF
TRBV5-1	TRBJ1-1	CASSLTGTGMLGLNTEAFF
TRBV21-1	TRBJ2-7	CASINGRAVHEQYF
TRBV19	TRBJ1-2	CASGDRVGVGYTF
TRBV6-5	TRBJ2-2	CASSGGRTGELFF
TRBV11-2	TRBJ2-5	CASRAWTPRGETQYF
TRBV18	TRBJ1-5	CASSPRGGNQPQHF
TRBV5-4	TRBJ2-1	CASSFRGASNEQFF
TRBV29-1	TRBJ2-1	CSVTDRLIGEQFF
TRBV15	TRBJ2-5	CATSRDISGGWGSEETQYF
TRBV6-2/TRBV6-3	TRBJ2-2	CASSSPGGRINTGELFF
TRBV7-6	TRBJ2-7	CASSSRAGRVYEQYF
TRBV6-2/TRBV6-3	TRBJ2-7	CASSSPGLGVSVGEQYF
TRBV6-2/TRBV6-3	TRBJ2-5	CASSFSLYLAGSQETQYF
TRBV3-1/TRBV3-2	TRBJ2-7	CASGHSSGEQYF
TRBV3-1/TRBV3-2	TRBJ1-3	CASSSTGAPAPAVDRSSGNTIYF
TRBV30	TRBJ1-3	CAWSRRGGWSGNTIYF
TRBV28	TRBJ1-1	CASSRPGPTEAFF
TRBV28	TRBJ2-5	CASSLSGRAETQYF
TRBV5-4	TRBJ1-3	CASSSGQAPATIYF
TRBV5-4	TRBJ2-3	CAWGRSTDTQYF
TRBV5-1	TRBJ2-3	CASSTRPGSGTDTQYF
TRBV5-1	TRBJ2-7	CASSLVGGGSYEQYF
TRBV11-3	TRBJ2-5	CATNPGVGPSSRRGETQYF
TRBV10-2	TRBJ1-6	CASSEQGFVSPLHF
TRBV5-1	TRBJ2-3	CASSPLLGGGDTQYF